These T cell receptor beta chains were read from a single sample in a study of shared clonotypes between healthy human individuals. Assay: immunoSEQ multiplex PCR; the TCRdb copy retains only in-frame clones and omits some. The repertoire holds 1.5 million to 1.9 million clones, 95% to 99% seen once, with around 0.45% in the top ten. Material: naive CD4+ T cells sorted from blood. The receptor set was obtained from a man between 25 and 39 years old in good health. Both conserved end residues are part of each CDR3. Each record gives: V gene, D gene, J gene, clone size, CDR3 protein, CDR3 DNA. The D gene is left open where the match is weak. Some rows mark clone size as missing; the rest say once, few, many or name a class of expanded clone.

TRBV2	.	TRBJ2-7	.	CASREDGTQTPLEQYF	TGTGCCAGCAGGGAAGACGGGACCCAGACTCCCCTCGAGCAGTACTTC
TRBV18	TRBD2	TRBJ2-7	.	CASSPPVGRGLAGSYEQYF	TGTGCCAGCTCACCACCGGTTGGAAGGGGACTAGCGGGCTCCTACGAGCAGTACTTC
TRBV18	.	TRBJ2-3	few	CASSTSTDTQYF	TGTGCCAGCTCAACGAGCACAGATACGCAGTATTTT
TRBV6-5	.	TRBJ2-1	.	CASSYLQSPREFF	TGTGCCAGCAGTTATTTACAATCACCGAGGGAGTTCTTC
TRBV6-1	.	TRBJ2-7	.	CASSEGGGGLGYEQYF	TGTGCCAGCAGTGAGGGTGGTGGGGGTCTAGGATACGAGCAGTACTTC
TRBV6-5	.	TRBJ1-5	.	CASSSQGLYSNQPQHF	TGTGCCAGCAGTTCTCAGGGCCTATATAGCAATCAGCCCCAGCATTTT
TRBV18	.	TRBJ1-1	.	CASSPYDRNTEAFF	TGTGCCAGCTCACCCTATGACAGGAACACTGAAGCTTTCTTT
TRBV19	.	TRBJ1-3	.	CASSRDGFSGNTIYF	TGTGCCAGTTCACGAGACGGATTCTCTGGAAACACCATATATTTT
TRBV2	.	TRBJ1-4	.	CASSLDAMWEKLFF	TGTGCCAGCAGTTTGGACGCGATGTGGGAAAAACTGTTTTTT
TRBV27	.	TRBJ2-1	.	CASRTLGWGNEQFF	TGTGCCAGCAGAACCCTGGGATGGGGCAATGAGCAGTTCTTC
TRBV29-1	TRBD1	TRBJ2-1	.	CSATDRVPYNEQFF	TGCAGCGCTACGGACAGGGTCCCGTACAATGAGCAGTTCTTC
TRBV28	.	TRBJ2-3	.	CASSFYFVTERDTQYF	TGTGCCAGCAGTTTTTACTTCGTGACAGAACGAGATACGCAGTATTTT
TRBV29-1	TRBD1	TRBJ2-7	.	CSVQQGVNEQYF	TGCAGCGTTCAACAGGGGGTAAACGAGCAGTACTTC
TRBV2	.	TRBJ2-1	.	CASSVSEQFF	TGTGCCAGCAGTGTTAGTGAGCAGTTCTTC
TRBV14	TRBD1	TRBJ1-1	.	CASSLRTGGADTEAFF	TGTGCCAGCAGCCTTAGGACAGGGGGCGCGGACACTGAAGCTTTCTTT
TRBV5-1	.	TRBJ2-1	.	CASSPGLGPVSYNEQFF	TGCGCCAGCAGCCCGGGGTTGGGTCCCGTCTCCTACAATGAGCAGTTCTTC
TRBV29-1	TRBD1	TRBJ1-3	.	CSATGQGDSGNTIYF	TGCAGCGCGACGGGACAGGGGGACTCTGGAAACACCATATATTTT
TRBV28	.	TRBJ2-2	.	CASSLVRNGELFF	TGTGCCAGCAGTTTAGTCCGCAACGGGGAGCTGTTTTTT
TRBV18	.	TRBJ2-3	.	CASSRQPAGTDTQYF	TGTGCCAGCTCACGTCAACCTGCGGGCACAGATACGCAGTATTTT
TRBV18	TRBD2	TRBJ2-5	.	CASSPPAGGPEETQYF	TGTGCCAGCTCACCGCCAGCGGGAGGGCCAGAAGAGACCCAGTACTTC
TRBV10-2	TRBD1	TRBJ1-1	.	CASSDQTGGGIGAFF	TGCGCCAGCAGTGACCAGACAGGGGGCGGGATTGGAGCTTTCTTT
TRBV19	.	TRBJ2-2	.	CASSTRDFNTGELFF	TGTGCCAGTAGTACAAGGGACTTCAATACCGGGGAGCTGTTTTTT
TRBV5-1	.	TRBJ2-5	few	CASSLGVQETQYF	TGCGCCAGCAGCTTGGGGGTGCAAGAGACCCAGTACTTC
TRBV4-1	TRBD2	TRBJ2-1	.	CASSQEAPTGTSSRNEQFF	TGCGCCAGCAGCCAAGAGGCCCCGACGGGGACTAGCAGCCGGAATGAGCAGTTCTTC
TRBV5-4	TRBD2	TRBJ2-1	.	CASSLSGRALNEQFF	TGTGCCAGCAGCCTAAGCGGGAGGGCCCTCAATGAGCAGTTCTTC
TRBV4-1	.	TRBJ1-4	once	CASSQELTVTNEKLFF	TGCGCCAGCAGCCAAGAGTTGACAGTAACTAATGAAAAACTGTTTTTT
TRBV7-9	TRBD1	TRBJ2-3	.	CASSWGQLFLDTQYF	TGTGCCAGCAGCTGGGGACAGCTGTTTTTAGATACGCAGTATTTT
TRBV5-1	.	TRBJ2-2	.	CASSSGGVNTGELFF	TGCGCCAGCAGCTCAGGCGGGGTGAACACCGGGGAGCTGTTTTTT
TRBV6-7	TRBD1	TRBJ1-4	.	CASSYPDREEKLFF	TGTGCCAGCAGTTATCCTGACAGGGAAGAAAAACTGTTTTTT
TRBV7-9	TRBD2	TRBJ2-3	once	CASSRISGSSVGTDTQYF	TGTGCCAGCAGCCGGATTAGCGGGAGTTCGGTCGGCACAGATACGCAGTATTTT
TRBV7-2	.	TRBJ2-2	.	CASSPTYRELFF	TGTGCCAGCAGCCCCACTTACCGGGAGCTGTTTTTT
TRBV27	.	TRBJ1-1	.	CASGPGRVNTEAFF	TGTGCCAGCGGCCCAGGGCGGGTAAACACTGAAGCTTTCTTT
TRBV2	.	TRBJ1-5	few	CASKQNSNQPQHF	TGTGCCAGCAAGCAAAATAGCAATCAGCCCCAGCATTTT
TRBV27	TRBD2	TRBJ2-7	.	CASSRISSGDPEQYF	TGTGCCAGCAGTCGGATCTCAAGCGGGGACCCCGAGCAGTACTTC
TRBV7-9	.	TRBJ1-2	.	CASSPEELPGYTF	TGTGCCAGCAGCCCCGAAGAGCTTCCTGGCTACACCTTC
TRBV7-9	.	TRBJ2-3	.	CASSLAGWDTQYF	TGTGCCAGCAGCTTAGCCGGTTGGGATACGCAGTATTTT
TRBV28	.	TRBJ2-7	.	CATHESRSPTYEQYF	TGTGCCACACACGAGAGCAGATCCCCCACCTACGAGCAGTACTTC
TRBV5-6	TRBD1	TRBJ2-3	once	CASSPLGQGTDTQYF	TGTGCCAGCAGCCCTCTGGGACAGGGAACAGATACGCAGTATTTT
TRBV7-6	TRBD2	TRBJ2-5	.	CASSPQGAGVETQYF	TGTGCCAGCAGCCCCCAAGGGGCGGGAGTCGAGACCCAGTACTTC
TRBV21-1	.	TRBJ2-1	.	CASSDPPGPSGSSYNEQFF	TGTGCCAGCAGCGATCCGCCGGGTCCTAGCGGAAGCTCCTACAATGAGCAGTTCTTC
TRBV9	TRBD2	TRBJ2-1	.	CASSSGLAGGNEQFF	TGTGCCAGCAGCTCCGGACTAGCGGGAGGCAATGAGCAGTTCTTC
TRBV7-2	TRBD2	TRBJ2-1	once	CASSYWSGSSYNEQFF	TGTGCCAGCAGCTACTGGAGCGGGAGCTCCTACAATGAGCAGTTCTTC
TRBV10-2	.	TRBJ2-4	.	CASSELAYTAKNIQYF	TGCGCCAGCAGTGAGTTAGCGTATACAGCCAAAAACATTCAGTACTTC